This entry lists 24 T cell receptor beta chains sequenced from one sample in a study of blood T cells in healthy people across ages. Primers used in a second PCR of about 6 to 12 cycles were a sample-barcoded 5' primer and a J-beta primer mix. TCRdb independently ran MiXCR on the 5' RACE reads; one entry per CDR3 protein. The sample yields about 620,000 distinct CDR3 sequences, approximately 52% seen once. Sequencing was performed on blood. Every receptor here comes from a woman at least 80 years old in good health.

The table lists this clonotype with many counts. V and J are TRBV6-4 and TRBJ2-3, with D unclear. Germline loops: CDR1 MRHNA, CDR2 SNTAGT. The CDR3 consists of 14 residues. V was trimmed by 3 bases and J by 0 bases, leaving 7 bases between them. The CDR3 nucleotides are TGTGCCAGCAGTGAGACCACTAGCACAGATACGCAGTATTTT. Translation: CASSETTSTDTQYF.

As concerns this clonotype: A single base separates this from a much larger clone, so it may be a read error. The J gene is TRBJ2-1, the V gene TRBV7-2; 10 bases line up with TRBD1. With the DNA end fitting TRBJ2-7 better, the J assignment may be wrong. The CDR3 sequence is 15 residues long. CDR1 and CDR2 (germline): SGHTA, FQGNSA. The CDR3 DNA sequence: TGTGCCAGCAGCCGCGGGACAGGGGCCCTTTTTAAGCAGTACTTC. This translates into CASSRGTGALFKQYF.

The chain couples TRBV3-1 to TRBJ1-2; D gene unclear. This CDR3 contains 14 residues. V lost 4 bases to trimming and J lost 7 bases, with 16 bases between them. Germline V gives CDR1 LGHDT, CDR2 YNNKEL (reference sequence). The CDR3 DNA is TGTGCCAGCAGCCGGTCCGGATATCCCTTTGGCTACACCTTC. Translation: CASSRSGYPFGYTF. The full variable domain, its missing parts supplied by reference TRBV3-1 and TRBJ1-2, is DTAVSQTPKYLVTQMGNDKSIKCEQNLGHDTMYWYKQDSKKFLKIMFSYNNKELIINETVPNRFSPKSPDKAHLNLHINSLELGDSAVYFCASSRSGYPFGYTFGSGTRLTVV.

The CDR3: CASSLRSSGIYEQYF. As DNA, the CDR3 is TGTGCCAGCAGTTTACGGTCTAGCGGGATCTACGAGCAGTACTTC. V usage is TRBV12-3 or TRBV12-4 and J usage is TRBJ2-7; 9 nucleotides align to TRBD2. Trimming removed 2 bases from V and 3 bases from J; junction bases left unmatched: 5. The CDR3 runs to 15 residues.

This clonotype has only one observation. The chain uses TRBV29-1 and TRBJ2-1; TRBD2 aligns across 9 bases. This CDR3 region has 17 residues. Unmatched junction bases numbered 15, after V lost 2 bases and J lost 7 bases. The germline CDR1 and CDR2 sequences are SQVTM and ANQGSEA. CDR3 sequence reads: CSVERVLAGRGGNEQFF. CDR3 sequence (DNA): TGCAGCGTTGAAAGGGTACTAGCGGGTCGCGGGGGGAATGAGCAGTTCTTC.

The chain recombines TRBV9 with TRBJ2-2, with 8 bases fitting TRBD2. Germline-derived CDR1 and CDR2 are SGDLS and YYNGEE. There are 16 residues in the CDR3. V trimming: 0 bases; J trimming: 2 bases; junction bases outside the gene matches: 3. The CDR3 nucleotides are TGTGCCAGCAGCGTAGGGGGACTAGACAACACCGGGGAGCTGTTTTTT. Encoded protein: CASSVGGLDNTGELFF. The full variable domain, its missing parts supplied by reference TRBV9 and TRBJ2-2, is DSGVTQTPKHLITATGQRVTLRCSPRSGDLSVYWYQQSLDQGLQFLIQYYNGEERAKGNILERFSAQQFPDLHSELNLSSLELGDSALYFCASSVGGLDNTGELFFGEGSRLTVL.

The chain carries TRBV3-1 and TRBJ2-3; 8 nucleotides match TRBD2. Unmatched junction bases numbered 6, after V lost 4 bases and J lost 3 bases. This CDR3 has 15 amino acids. CDR1 is LGHDT and CDR2 is YNNKEL in the germline V gene (reference sequence). CDR3 in DNA: TGTGCCAGCAGCCGCGTAGCGGGACTGACAGATACGCAGTATTTT. Translating gives CASSRVAGLTDTQYF.

V and J are TRBV2 and TRBJ2-1; 9 bases agree with TRBD2. With 4 bases clipped from V and 7 bases from J, the junction kept 8 bases outside the gene matches. The CDR3 is 15 amino acids. CDR1 and CDR2 from the germline V gene are SNHLY and FYNNEI. CDR3 nucleotides: TGTGCCAGCAGTGTACTAGCGGGCCTTAGGAATGAGCAGTTCTTC. Translated: CASSVLAGLRNEQFF.

This clonotype was detected ten times or more. V is TRBV19 and J is TRBJ2-7, with D possibly TRBD2 on 5 matching bases. CDR1 is LNHDA, CDR2 SQIVND, per germline (reference sequence). Trimming left V 6 bases short and J 2 bases short, with 14 bases between. The CDR3 covers 14 residues. CDR3 loop: CASRISATTYEQYF. DNA for the CDR3: TGTGCCAGTAGAATTAGCGCAACGACCTACGAGCAGTACTTC. Filled out from reference TRBV19 and TRBJ2-7, the complete variable domain reads DGGITQSPKYLFRKEGQNVTLSCEQNLNHDAMYWYRQDPGQGLRLIYYSQIVNDFQKGDIAEGYSVSREKKESFPLTVTSAQKNPTAFYLCASRISATTYEQYFGPGTRLTVT.

In regard to this clonotype: The junction departs from the called germline gene at one end, perhaps through a read error. This chain joins TRBV10-3 and TRBJ2-4; 7 bases are a match to TRBD2. CDR3 size: 19 residues. Germline V gene lookup returns CDR1 ENHRY and CDR2 SYGVKD. CDR3 nucleotides: TGTGCCATCAGCGGTAGCGGGCCCCCGCTAGGTGATGCCAAAAACACTCAGTACTTC. Protein sequence: CAISGSGPPLGDAKNTQYF.

This clonotype has at least ten counts. The V gene is TRBV27, the J gene TRBJ2-7, with no clear D. Deletions cut 6 bases from V and 6 bases from J, with 9 bases between. This CDR3 is 11 amino acids long. Germline V CDR1 and CDR2: MNHEY, SMNVEV (reference sequence). The CDR3 spells CASSQRGEQYF. CDR3 DNA: TGTGCCAGCAGCCAGCGTGGCGAGCAGTACTTC.

The genes are TRBV20-1 and TRBJ1-5, with 9 bases aligning to TRBD1. Germline trimming cut 5 bases from V and 7 bases from J; bases unmatched to any gene: 9. CDR3 length: 14 amino acids. The V gene's germline CDR1 is DFQATT and CDR2 SNEGSKA (reference sequence). In DNA, the CDR3 is TGCAGTGCTTGGACAGGGGAGGGGGAACAGCCCCAGCATTTT. Its protein product is CSAWTGEGEQPQHF.

About this clonotype itself: One end of the junction does not line up with germline, which may come from a read error. The chain carries TRBV5-5 and TRBJ1-5; 9 bases fit TRBD1. The germline gives CDR1 SGHKS, CDR2 YYEKEE (reference sequence). This CDR3 is built from 19 residues. Here the CDR3 DNA reads TGTGCCTGCAGCTTGGCGGTGACAGGGGGATTCCGGAGCAATCAGCCCCAGCATTTT. This codes for CACSLAVTGGFRSNQPQHF.

This clonotype was observed many times. The gene calls are TRBV20-1 and TRBJ1-5; D gene uncertain. V was cut by 6 bases and J by 0 bases, with 12 bases left in between. Germline V gives CDR1 DFQATT, CDR2 SNEGSKA (reference sequence). The CDR3 runs 14 residues. CDR3 nucleotide sequence: TGCAGTGCCCTTGGGATAGCTAGCAATCAGCCCCAGCATTTT. Amino acid sequence: CSALGIASNQPQHF.

This rearrangement joins TRBV24-1 to TRBJ1-5; 7 positions match TRBD1. CDR3 length equals 15 residues. Per germline, CDR1 KGHDR and CDR2 SFDVKD. The V segment lost 4 bases and the J segment 3 bases; nucleotides outside the gene matches: 5. The CDR3 nucleotides are TGTGCCACCAGTGAGACGACAGGGCTCAATCAGCCCCAGCATTTT. Translation: CATSETTGLNQPQHF.

V is TRBV11-1 and J is TRBJ2-5; 8 positions agree with TRBD1. The V segment lost 8 bases and the J segment 2 bases; nucleotides outside the gene matches: 28. Germline lookup yields CDR1 SGHAT and CDR2 FQDESV (reference sequence). This CDR3 contains 21 residues. This CDR3 reads CASHTHDSDRDREKPQETQYF. For the CDR3, the DNA is TGTGCCAGCCACACCCACGATTCGGACAGGGATCGCGAAAAGCCACAAGAGACCCAGTACTTC.

This clonotype was counted at least ten times. The rearrangement links TRBV12-3 or TRBV12-4 to TRBJ2-1, with 11 bases aligning to TRBD2. CDR3 length: 15 residues. V lost 1 base to trimming and J lost 9 bases; unmatched junction nucleotides: 5. DNA of the CDR3: TGTGCCAGCAGTTTAGAGGCTAGCGGGGGGACTGAGCAGTTCTTC. It encodes CASSLEASGGTEQFF.

Remarks on this clonotype: Possible read error: a much larger clone is one base away. The chain joins TRBV5-6 to TRBJ2-1; 12 bases map to TRBD2. The germline gives CDR1 SGHDT, CDR2 YYEEEE. This CDR3 is built from 19 residues. V was clipped by 4 bases and J by 2 bases; unmatched bases: 13. In DNA, the CDR3 is TGTGCCAGCAGCCCTCGCCGTGGTACTAGCGGGGGGCCCTACAATGAGCAGTTCTTC. Residues: CASSPRRGTSGGPYNEQFF.

The chain is built from TRBV6-2 or TRBV6-3 and TRBJ2-7, with 7 bases lining up with TRBD1. This CDR3 is 14 amino acids long. With 0 bases clipped from V and 5 bases from J, the junction kept 4 bases outside the gene matches. Germline loops: CDR1 MNHEY, CDR2 SVGEGT. The CDR3: CASSYSETGNEQYF. The DNA for the CDR3 is TGTGCCAGCAGTTACTCTGAGACAGGGAACGAGCAGTACTTC.

The CDR3 nucleotides are TGCAGCGTACGAGCGGTACGGGACATTCAGTACTTC. The encoded protein is CSVRAVRDIQYF. The chain employs TRBV29-1 and TRBJ2-4, with TRBD2 as a possible D gene (5 bases). V was trimmed by 6 bases and J by 8 bases, leaving 14 bases between them. Germline V gene data show CDR1 as SQVTM and CDR2 as ANQGSEA. This CDR3 spans 12 amino acids.

The chain carries TRBV6-2 or TRBV6-3 and TRBJ2-5; 7 bases are a match to TRBD1. TRBJ2-7 explains the end of the DNA better; the J call may be wrong. Germline CDR1 and CDR2: MNHEY and SVGEGT. CDR3 length equals 13 residues. In nucleotides, the CDR3 is TGTGCCAGCAGACCTACAGGGGACTACGAGCAGTACTTC. Translating gives CASRPTGDYEQYF.

The chain employs TRBV7-2 and TRBJ1-1; no clear D. Per the germline V gene, CDR1 is SGHTA and CDR2 is FQGNSA. Trimming removed 6 bases from V and 1 base from J, with 15 bases in between. The CDR3 spans 15 residues. CDR3 loop: CASRSLLQPNTEAFF. DNA for the CDR3: TGTGCCAGCAGGTCCCTCCTACAGCCGAACACTGAAGCTTTCTTT.

The V gene is TRBV14, the J gene TRBJ2-7; TRBD2 matches at 8 bases. The germline CDR1 and CDR2 sequences are SGHDN and FVKESK. The CDR3 consists of 19 residues. Trimming at V came to 0 bases and at J to 3 bases, leaving 16 bases not matched to a gene. CDR3 loop: CASSQEGLGLGLTVYEQYF. The CDR3 region has the DNA TGTGCCAGCAGCCAAGAGGGTTTGGGACTAGGATTAACTGTCTACGAGCAGTACTTC.

This clonotype has just one count. A read error is possible here, since a much larger clone lies one base away. In nucleotides, the CDR3 is TGCGCCAGCAGCTTGGAGGGGACAGGGAACAATGAGCAGTACTTC. It is translated as CASSLEGTGNNEQYF. The chain joins TRBV5-1 to TRBJ2-4; 9 bases are a match to TRBD1. CDR3 length: 15 residues. Germline CDR1 is SGHRS and CDR2 is YFSETQ. J gave up 13 bases and V 0 bases, and 11 bases lay outside the gene matches.